This TCR beta chain came from a study (dated by TCRdb to between 2021 and 2022). Results the study describes overall, beyond this receptor: According to the authors, more investigation is needed, including longitudinal sampling and evaluation of a control group.

The CDR3 contains 19 residues, cysteine and phenylalanine counted. Solely the CDR3 DNA is kept, with 57 bases framed from the first base. The V end gives up 1 base and the J end 1 base, leaving 8 bases in the junction not matched to a gene. The germline V gene gives CDR1 as MGHRA and CDR2 as YSYEKL. Survey-level sequencing on the immunoSEQ platform was used to profile TCR beta chain repertoires. The authors' pipeline ran thus. Repertoire diversity was quantified as the inverse Simpson index, and CDR3 amino acid length spectratypes and V-J pairing frequencies were compared. To annotate clonotypes specific to SARS-CoV-2, CMV, influenza A and EBV, TCR beta CDR3 sequences were compared against VDJdb. The immuneACCESS repertoire file appears here via TCRdb, limited to in-frame rearrangements. These files lack a portion of the clones; in checked studies, under half of the deficit traces to unresolved V genes, and the cause of the others is not known. V and J calls and clone size are copied from that table; D and trimming were computed from the DNA. The sample table contains 68,000 or so clones; only one count was recorded for around 93% of them. The top ten hold roughly 4% of the sample.

Comments on this clone: The specificity of this receptor is unknown. No clone much larger than this one lies a single base away; base qualities are absent.

For TCR beta sequencing, genomic DNA was taken from unsorted PBMCs, and those PBMCs had been isolated from peripheral blood. The sequenced sample consisted of PBMCs. This TCR came from a man aged 35-49 years with rheumatoid arthritis. The V and J segments used are TRBV4-1 and TRBJ2-5, with TRBD2 matching 14 junction bases. The CDR3 protein is CASSQAGTSGGPFQETQYF. The DNA sequence is as follows: TGCGCCAGCAGCCAAGCCGGGACTAGCGGGGGCCCGTTCCAAGAGACCCAGTACTTC.